A single TCR beta chain is shown here with its context. Its antigen is not known. The data are from a study of cytomegalovirus exposure and HLA in healthy donors. Study results and limitations: Cytomegalovirus-associated TCR beta chains were listed, numbering over 150. Clonal expansion was found to be greater in HLA-associated TCR beta chains than in equally common others in a later analysis. Earlier findings revealed that most TCR beta V segments proved productive either about 87% or about 30% of the time.

13 Jbeta primers and 60 Vbeta primers were used for the PCR. Assay: immunoSEQ multiplex PCR; the TCRdb copy retains only in-frame clones and omits some. This sample has 100,000 to 150,000 clones, with roughly 75% found just once. With 1 base removed from V and 7 bases from J, the gap between germline ends came to 5 bases. This CDR3 comprises 13 residues. Germline CDR1 and CDR2: SGHVS and FNYEAQ. This receptor was taken from a man aged 25 to 40 in good health and CMV-seronegative. The rearrangement joins TRBV7-6 to TRBJ1-6, with D uncertain. The sequenced material came from PBMCs. The CDR3 DNA reads TGTGCCAGCAGCTTAGGGCGGAATTCACCCCTCCACTTT. This encodes CASSLGRNSPLHF. Full variable domain (remainder filled in from reference TRBV7-6 and TRBJ1-6): GAGVSQSPRYKVTKRGQDVALRCDPISGHVSLYWYRQALGQGPEFLTYFNYEAQQDKSGLPNDRFSAERPEGSISTLTIQRTEQRDSAMYRCASSLGRNSPLHFGNGTRLTVT.